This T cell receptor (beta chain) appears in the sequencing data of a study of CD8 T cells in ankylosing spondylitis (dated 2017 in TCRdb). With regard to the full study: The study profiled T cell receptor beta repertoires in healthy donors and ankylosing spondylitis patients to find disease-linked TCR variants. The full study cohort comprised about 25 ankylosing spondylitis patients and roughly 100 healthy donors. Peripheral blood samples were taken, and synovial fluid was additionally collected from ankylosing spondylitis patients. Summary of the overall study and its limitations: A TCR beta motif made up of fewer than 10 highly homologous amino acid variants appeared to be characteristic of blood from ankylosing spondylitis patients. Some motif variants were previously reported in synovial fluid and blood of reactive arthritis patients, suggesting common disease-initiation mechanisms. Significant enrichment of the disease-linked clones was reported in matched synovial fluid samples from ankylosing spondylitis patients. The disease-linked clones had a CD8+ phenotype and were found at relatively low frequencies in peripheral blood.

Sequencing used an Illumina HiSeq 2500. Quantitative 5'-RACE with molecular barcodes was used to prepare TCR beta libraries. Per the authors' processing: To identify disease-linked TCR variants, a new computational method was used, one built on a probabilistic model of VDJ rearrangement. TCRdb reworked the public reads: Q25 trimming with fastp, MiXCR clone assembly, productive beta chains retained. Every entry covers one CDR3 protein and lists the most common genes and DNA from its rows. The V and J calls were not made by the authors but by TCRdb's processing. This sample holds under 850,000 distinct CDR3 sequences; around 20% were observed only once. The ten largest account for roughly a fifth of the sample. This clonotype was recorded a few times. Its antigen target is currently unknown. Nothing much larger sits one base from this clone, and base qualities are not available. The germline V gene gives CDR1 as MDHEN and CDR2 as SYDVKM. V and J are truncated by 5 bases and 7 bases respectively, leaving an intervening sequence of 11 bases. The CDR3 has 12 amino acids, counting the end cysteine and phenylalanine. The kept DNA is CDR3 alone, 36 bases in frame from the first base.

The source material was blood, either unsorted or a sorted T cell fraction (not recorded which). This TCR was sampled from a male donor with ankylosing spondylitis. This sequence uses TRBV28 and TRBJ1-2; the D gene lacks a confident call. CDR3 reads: CASSPQRVGYTF. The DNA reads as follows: TGTGCCAGCAGTCCCCAGAGGGTTGGCTACACCTTC.